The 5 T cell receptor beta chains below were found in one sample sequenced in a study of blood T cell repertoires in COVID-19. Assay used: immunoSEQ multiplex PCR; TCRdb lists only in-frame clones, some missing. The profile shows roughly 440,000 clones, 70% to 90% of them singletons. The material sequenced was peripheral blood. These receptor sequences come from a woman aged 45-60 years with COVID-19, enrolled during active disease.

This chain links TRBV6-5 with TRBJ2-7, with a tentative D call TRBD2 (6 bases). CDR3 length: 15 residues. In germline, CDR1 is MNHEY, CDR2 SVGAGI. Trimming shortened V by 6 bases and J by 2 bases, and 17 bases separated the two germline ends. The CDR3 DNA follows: TGTGCCAGCAGAACAACGGGACTCCTTCCCTACGAGCAGTACTTC. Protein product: CASRTTGLLPYEQYF.

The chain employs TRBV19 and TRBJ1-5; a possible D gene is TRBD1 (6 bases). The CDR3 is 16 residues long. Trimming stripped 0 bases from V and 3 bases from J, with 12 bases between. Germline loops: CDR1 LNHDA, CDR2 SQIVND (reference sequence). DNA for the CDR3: TGTGCCAGTAGTATAGAACGACAGGCCTCCAATCAGCCCCAGCATTTT. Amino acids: CASSIERQASNQPQHF.

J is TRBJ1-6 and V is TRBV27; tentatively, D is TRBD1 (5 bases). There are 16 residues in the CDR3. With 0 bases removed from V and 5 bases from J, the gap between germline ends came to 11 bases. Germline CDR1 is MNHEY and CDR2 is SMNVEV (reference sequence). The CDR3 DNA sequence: TGTGCCAGCAGTTTATCAAGGGGCGCGAATAATTCACCCCTCCACTTT. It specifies CASSLSRGANNSPLHF.

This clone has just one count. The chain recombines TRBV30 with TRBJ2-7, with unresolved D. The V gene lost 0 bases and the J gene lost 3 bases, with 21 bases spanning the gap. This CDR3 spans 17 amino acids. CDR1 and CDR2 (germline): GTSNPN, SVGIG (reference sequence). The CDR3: CAWSVLFGRSTIYEQYF. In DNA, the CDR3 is TGTGCCTGGAGTGTACTCTTCGGAAGGAGCACCATCTACGAGCAGTACTTC.

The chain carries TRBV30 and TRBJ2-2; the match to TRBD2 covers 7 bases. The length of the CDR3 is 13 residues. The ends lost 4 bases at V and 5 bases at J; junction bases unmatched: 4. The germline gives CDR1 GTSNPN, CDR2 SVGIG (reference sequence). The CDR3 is CAWTRGTTGELFF. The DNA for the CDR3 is TGTGCCTGGACGCGGGGGACTACCGGGGAGCTGTTTTTT. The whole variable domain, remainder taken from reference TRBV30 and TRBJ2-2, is SQTIHQWPATLVQPVGSPLSLECTVEGTSNPNLYWYRQAAGRGLQLLFYSVGIGQISSEVPQNLSASRPQDRQFILSSKKLLLSDSGFYLCAWTRGTTGELFFGEGSRLTVL.